This T cell receptor (beta chain) was retrieved from a study of T cells after yellow fever vaccination. Germline trimming cut 5 bases from V and 4 bases from J; bases unmatched to any gene: 14. This CDR3 contains 17 residues. The germline V gene encodes CDR1 DFQATT and CDR2 SNEGSKA (reference sequence). A single record per CDR3 protein comes from TCRdb applying MiXCR to the 5' RACE reads. The table records about 550,000 distinct CDR3 sequences, about 19% of them present only once. The receptor comes from a man aged 30 to 39 who received the YFV17D yellow fever vaccine. The V gene is TRBV20-1, the J gene TRBJ2-1, with 10 bases aligning to TRBD2. Sequenced here: PBMCs, sampled 15 days after the yellow fever booster vaccination. DNA of the CDR3: TGCAGTGCTCCACGGGCCCATAGCGGGAGGTCTTACAATGAGCAGTTCTTC. Its translation: CSAPRAHSGRSYNEQFF.